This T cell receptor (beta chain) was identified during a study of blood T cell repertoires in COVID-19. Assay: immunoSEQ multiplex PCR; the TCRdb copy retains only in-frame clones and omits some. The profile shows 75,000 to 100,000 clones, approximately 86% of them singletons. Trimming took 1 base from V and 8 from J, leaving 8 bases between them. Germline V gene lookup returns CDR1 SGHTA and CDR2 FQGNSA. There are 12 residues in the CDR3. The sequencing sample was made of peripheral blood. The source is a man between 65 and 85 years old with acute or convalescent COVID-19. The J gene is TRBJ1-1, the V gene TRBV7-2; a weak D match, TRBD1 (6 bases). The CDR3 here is CASSLDRAEAFF. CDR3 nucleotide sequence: TGTGCCAGCAGCTTAGACAGGGCAGAAGCTTTCTTT.